This T cell receptor (beta chain) was found in a study of CD8+ T cells in alopecia areata. Following RNA extraction, reverse transcription yielded cDNA that acted as the sequencing template. Repertoires were generated with immunoSEQ multiplex PCR, while TCRdb's copy carries only in-frame clones and drops some. The sample lists about 250,000 clones, roughly 60% occurring once. The treatment is: oral pan-JAK inhibitor, 5-10 mg twice daily. This material consisted of CD4+ T cells sorted from blood, taken around week 54, from a patient treated with tofacitinib. The TCR originated in a human donor with alopecia areata.

The CDR3 here is CASSVSQNTGELFF. Here the CDR3 DNA reads TGTGCCAGCAGCGTTTCACAGAACACCGGGGAGCTGTTTTTT. This chain uses TRBV9 with TRBJ2-2, with D hard to call. The V end lost 2 bases, the J end lost 1 base, and 6 bases lay between the germline ends. The CDR3 runs to 14 residues. Per germline, CDR1 SGDLS and CDR2 YYNGEE.